The next 27 T cell receptor beta chains were all read from a single sample in a study of shared clonotypes between healthy human individuals. Using immunoSEQ multiplex PCR, the repertoire was profiled, and TCRdb retains in-frame clones only, with some absent. The sample holds over 850,000 clones, more than 75% seen once. Material: memory CD4+ T cells from PBMCs. The sample's subset: CD45RA-negative fraction. The receptor set was obtained from a man younger than 35 in good health. Some clones in this sample may be carry-over from other donors' samples.

This clone was counted between two and nine times. The sample holds other DNA sequences that translate to the same CDR3. V usage is TRBV19 and J usage is TRBJ2-1; no clear D. CDR1 and CDR2 (germline): LNHDA, SQIVND (reference sequence). Trimming removed 2 bases from V and 7 bases from J, with 3 bases in between. This CDR3 comprises 11 residues. CDR3 coding DNA: TGTGCCAGTAGTATATTGAATGAGCAGTTCTTC. This codes for CASSILNEQFF.

The chain is built from TRBV28 and TRBJ1-1; TRBD1 is a possible D gene (5 bases). The V and J ends lost 6 bases and 5 bases respectively, with 19 bases between them. The germline V gene has CDR1 MDHEN and CDR2 SYDVKM. CDR3 length: 15 amino acids. The CDR3 loop reads CASSPIRGMGTEAFF. The CDR3 DNA reads as TGTGCCAGCAGCCCAATTAGGGGTATGGGGACTGAAGCTTTCTTT.

This chain connects TRBV15 to TRBJ2-4; D unclear. Germline assignment: CDR1 LNHNV and CDR2 YYDKDF (reference sequence). The CDR3 is 16 amino acids. V shed 0 bases and J shed 0 bases, with 9 bases lying between them. The CDR3 DNA sequence: TGTGCCACCAGCAGAGATTTTGTTGGAGCCAAAAACATTCAGTACTTC. It yields the protein CATSRDFVGAKNIQYF.

This chain connects TRBV19 to TRBJ1-2, with 9 bases aligning to TRBD1. Germline V lookup: CDR1 LNHDA, CDR2 SQIVND (reference sequence). CDR3 length equals 14 residues. The J segment lost 5 bases and the V segment lost 6 bases, leaving 7 bases of the junction unmatched. The CDR3 sequence is CASSERQGEYGYTF. The CDR3 bases are TGTGCCAGTAGCGAAAGACAGGGGGAATATGGCTACACCTTC.

The rearrangement uses TRBV19 and TRBJ2-2, with D perhaps being TRBD1 or TRBD2 (5 bases each). V dropped 5 bases and J dropped 1 base, with 11 bases sitting between them. The CDR3 contains 15 residues. CDR1 is LNHDA, CDR2 SQIVND, per germline (reference sequence). For the CDR3, the DNA is TGTGCCAGTAGTGTCCGGGACCAGAACACCGGGGAGCTGTTTTTT. It yields the protein CASSVRDQNTGELFF.

This chain links TRBV7-3 with TRBJ2-7; 7 bases line up with TRBD2. CDR1 is SGHTA, CDR2 FQGTGA, per germline. This CDR3 comprises 15 residues. Trimming removed 5 bases from V and 6 bases from J; junction bases left unmatched: 13. CDR3 amino acids: CASSPRGGSPLEQYF. The DNA of the CDR3 is TGTGCCAGCAGCCCCCGAGGCGGGAGCCCGCTCGAGCAGTACTTC.

V is TRBV28 and J is TRBJ2-1, with TRBD2 identical over 7 bases. The junction had 6 bases not matched to a gene; V was cut back by 4 bases and J by 0 bases. Germline V CDR1 and CDR2: MDHEN, SYDVKM. This CDR3 is 16 amino acids long. The CDR3 DNA is TGTGCCAGCAGTTCTATAAGCGGGGCCTCCTACAATGAGCAGTTCTTC. Translating it yields CASSSISGASYNEQFF.

V usage is TRBV4-1 and J usage is TRBJ2-3; D is undetermined. V was cut by 6 bases and J by 4 bases, with 11 bases left in between. Germline lookup yields CDR1 MGHRA and CDR2 YSYEKL. The CDR3 is made up of 13 amino acids. The CDR3 DNA is TGCGCCAGCAGTGACGGGCTAGCAGATACGCAGTATTTT. Translating it yields CASSDGLADTQYF.

As to this clone: Mismatch with germline at one junction end may stem from a read error. The chain uses TRBV11-3 and TRBJ1-3; D unclear. The CDR3 totals 13 residues. In germline, CDR1 is SGHNT, CDR2 YENEEA. CDR3 in amino acids: CASSSSPGNTIYF. For the CDR3, the DNA is TGTGCCAGCAGCTCCTCGCCTGGGAACACCATATATTTT. Drawing the rest from reference TRBV11-3 and TRBJ1-3, the complete variable domain is EAGVVQSPRYKIIEKKQPVAFWCNPISGHNTLYWYLQNLGQGPELLIRYENEEAVDDSQLPKDRFSAERLKGVDSTLKIQPAELGDSAVYLCASSSSPGNTIYFGEGSWLTVV.

CDR3 residues: CASSSGGRSSGNTIYF. The CDR3 nucleotides are TGCGCCAGCAGTTCAGGGGGAAGGAGCTCTGGAAACACCATATATTTT. The rearrangement joins TRBV10-1 to TRBJ1-3, with TRBD1 matching 7 bases. CDR1 is WNHNN, CDR2 SYGVQD, per germline (reference sequence). V dropped 5 bases and J dropped 0; count of bases not matched to a gene: 7. This CDR3 region has 16 residues.

This chain connects TRBV30 to TRBJ2-7, with D possibly TRBD2 on 5 matching bases. The CDR3 loop spans 13 amino acids. Germline V CDR1 and CDR2: GTSNPN, SVGIG (reference sequence). V dropped 0 bases and J dropped 7 bases, with 13 bases sitting between them. DNA for the CDR3: TGTGCCTGGAGTGTCGCAGGAAGAGGGGAGCAGTACTTC. Translated: CAWSVAGRGEQYF.

The J gene is TRBJ2-7, the V gene TRBV28; D gene uncertain. The germline V gene encodes CDR1 MDHEN and CDR2 SYDVKM. Trimming left V 8 bases short and J 7 bases short, with 12 bases between. The CDR3 extends over 11 amino acids. CDR3 sequence: CASGLGAEQYF. CDR3 bases: TGTGCCAGCGGTCTAGGAGCGGAGCAGTACTTC.

Concerning this clone: The same CDR3 can be traced to other DNA sequences in this sample. The chain has TRBV9 and TRBJ2-5; D is uncertain. Germline-derived CDR1 and CDR2 are SGDLS and YYNGEE. The CDR3 is 14 amino acids. With 0 bases removed from V and 5 bases from J, the gap between germline ends came to 11 bases. Here the CDR3 reads CASSVGPPEETQYF. CDR3 nucleotide sequence: TGTGCCAGCAGCGTAGGACCCCCGGAGGAGACCCAGTACTTC.

The chain combines TRBV5-1 with TRBJ2-5; D is unresolved. Germline V lookup: CDR1 SGHRS, CDR2 YFSETQ. The germline V and J ends were trimmed by 4 bases and 3 bases, with 13 bases remaining between them. The CDR3 contains 14 residues. As DNA, the CDR3 is TGCGCCAGCAGCGCACGAAGCTGGGAAGAGACCCAGTACTTC. Protein product: CASSARSWEETQYF.

The rearrangement links TRBV6-1 to TRBJ1-2; the match to TRBD1 covers 11 bases. The CDR3 runs 17 residues. Germline-derived CDR1 and CDR2 are MNHNS and SASEGT. V lost 4 bases and J lost 5; bases outside the gene matches: 12. Written as DNA, the CDR3 is TGTGCCAGCAGTGGGTTTTTAGGACAGGGGGCTTGGTATGGCTACACCTTC. Protein sequence: CASSGFLGQGAWYGYTF.

J is TRBJ2-2 and V is TRBV5-1; 7 bases agree with TRBD2. The germline gives CDR1 SGHRS, CDR2 YFSETQ. The trim removed 0 bases at V and 4 bases at J, leaving 6 bases unmatched. This CDR3 has 16 amino acids. CDR3 protein: CASSLVLGGGTGELFF. The CDR3 nucleotides read TGCGCCAGCAGCTTGGTGCTGGGCGGGGGCACCGGGGAGCTGTTTTTT. Full variable domain (remainder filled in from reference TRBV5-1 and TRBJ2-2): KAGVTQTPRYLIKTRGQQVTLSCSPISGHRSVSWYQQTPGQGLQFLFEYFSETQRNKGNFPGRFSGRQFSNSRSEMNVSTLELGDSALYLCASSLVLGGGTGELFFGEGSRLTVL.

The chain carries TRBV4-2 and TRBJ1-2; TRBD1 is a possible D gene (6 bases). The germline V and J ends were trimmed by 0 bases and 5 bases, with 16 bases remaining between them. This CDR3 comprises 16 residues. Germline V CDR1 and CDR2: LGHNA, YNFKEQ. The CDR3 DNA reads as TGTGCCAGCAGCCAAGAAAGGGACACCGTCGGGTATGGCTACACCTTC. Protein sequence: CASSQERDTVGYGYTF.

This clone was seen once. The CDR3 loop reads CACTGVSGNTIYF. The CDR3 DNA is TGTGCCTGTACAGGGGTCTCTGGAAACACCATATATTTT. The V gene is TRBV30, the J gene TRBJ1-3, with 7 bases matching TRBD1. The length of the CDR3 is 13 residues. The germline V gene encodes CDR1 GTSNPN and CDR2 SVGIG (reference sequence). J gave up 0 bases and V 6 bases, and 2 bases lay outside the gene matches.

This clone was seen only a few times. The chain is built from TRBV7-8 and TRBJ2-3; 7 bases are shared with TRBD2. From germline, CDR1 is SGHVS and CDR2 FQNEAQ. The junction had 1 base not matched to a gene; V was cut back by 0 bases and J by 4 bases. The CDR3 runs to 14 residues. In DNA form, the CDR3 reads TGTGCCAGCAGCTTAGCGGGAGGGGCAGATACGCAGTATTTT. Translating it yields CASSLAGGADTQYF.

The V and J genes are TRBV28 and TRBJ1-3, with D tentatively TRBD1 (6 bases). CDR3 length: 16 residues. Trimming took 7 bases from V and 2 from J, leaving 18 bases between them. Germline-derived CDR1 and CDR2 are MDHEN and SYDVKM. The CDR3 sequence is CASNGQGKPTGNTIYF. CDR3 bases: TGTGCCAGCAACGGGCAGGGGAAACCGACTGGAAACACCATATATTTT. Drawing the rest from reference TRBV28 and TRBJ1-3, the complete variable domain is DVKVTQSSRYLVKRTGEKVFLECVQDMDHENMFWYRQDPGLGLRLIYFSYDVKMKEKGDIPEGYSVSREKKERFSLILESASTNQTSMYLCASNGQGKPTGNTIYFGEGSWLTVV.

This clone was counted a few times. Other DNA sequences in the same sample also yield this CDR3. V usage is TRBV10-3 and J usage is TRBJ1-1; a weak D match, TRBD1 (6 bases). The CDR3 spans 12 residues. V shed 3 bases and J shed 4 bases, with 6 bases lying between them. The germline gives CDR1 ENHRY, CDR2 SYGVKD. CDR3 sequence reads: CAISDRGTEAFF. CDR3 DNA: TGTGCCATCAGTGACAGGGGCACTGAAGCTTTCTTT.

Turning to this clone: Other DNA sequences of this sample code for an identical CDR3. This chain links TRBV5-1 with TRBJ2-6, with D maybe TRBD1 (5 bases). Germline V CDR1 and CDR2: SGHRS, YFSETQ. Trimming left V 4 bases short and J 1 base short, with 6 bases between. This CDR3 region has 14 residues. The CDR3 reads CASSQGSGANVLTF. The CDR3 nucleotides read TGCGCCAGCAGCCAGGGATCTGGGGCCAACGTCCTGACTTTC.

This clone was observed a single time. The chain carries TRBV16 and TRBJ2-7; D gene ambiguous. The germline V and J ends were trimmed by 4 bases and 3 bases, with 16 bases remaining between them. Germline CDR1 reads KGHSY; CDR2 reads FQNENV. The CDR3 is 15 amino acids. The CDR3 sequence: CASSPYYVLLYEQYF. The CDR3 DNA reads as TGTGCCAGCAGCCCCTACTACGTTCTCCTCTACGAGCAGTACTTC.

This chain uses TRBV20-1 with TRBJ1-3, with D perhaps TRBD1 (5 bases). In germline, CDR1 is DFQATT, CDR2 SNEGSKA (reference sequence). CDR3 length: 11 amino acids. Trimming took 6 bases from V and 8 from J, leaving 11 bases between them. The CDR3 is CSASWGDTIYF. The DNA for the CDR3 is TGCAGTGCCTCATGGGGGGACACCATATATTTT.

CDR3 in DNA: TGTGCCAGCGGCCATAATTCACCCCTCCACTTT. This encodes CASGHNSPLHF. The chain couples TRBV27 to TRBJ1-6, with no clear D. Between the trimmed V and J ends, which lost 8 bases and 5 bases, there was a span of 4 bases. The CDR3 has 11 residues. The V gene's germline CDR1 is MNHEY and CDR2 SMNVEV (reference sequence).

The V call is TRBV10-3, the J call TRBJ2-7; TRBD2 agrees at 9 bases. The CDR3 has 16 amino acids. The trim removed 3 bases at V and 3 bases at J, leaving 9 bases unmatched. Germline V gene sequence: CDR1 ENHRY, CDR2 SYGVKD. For the CDR3, the DNA is TGTGCCATCAGTGATGGTTCGAGCGGGGGGATCTACGAGCAGTACTTC. Protein: CAISDGSSGGIYEQYF.

V is TRBV7-2 and J is TRBJ1-2; 10 nucleotides align to TRBD1. This CDR3 spans 15 amino acids. From germline, CDR1 is SGHTA and CDR2 FQGNSA. V shed 4 bases and J 6 bases; nucleotides not matched to a gene: 8. CDR3: CASSSPATGGNGYTF. The CDR3 coding sequence is TGTGCCAGCAGCTCTCCAGCGACAGGGGGCAATGGCTACACCTTC.